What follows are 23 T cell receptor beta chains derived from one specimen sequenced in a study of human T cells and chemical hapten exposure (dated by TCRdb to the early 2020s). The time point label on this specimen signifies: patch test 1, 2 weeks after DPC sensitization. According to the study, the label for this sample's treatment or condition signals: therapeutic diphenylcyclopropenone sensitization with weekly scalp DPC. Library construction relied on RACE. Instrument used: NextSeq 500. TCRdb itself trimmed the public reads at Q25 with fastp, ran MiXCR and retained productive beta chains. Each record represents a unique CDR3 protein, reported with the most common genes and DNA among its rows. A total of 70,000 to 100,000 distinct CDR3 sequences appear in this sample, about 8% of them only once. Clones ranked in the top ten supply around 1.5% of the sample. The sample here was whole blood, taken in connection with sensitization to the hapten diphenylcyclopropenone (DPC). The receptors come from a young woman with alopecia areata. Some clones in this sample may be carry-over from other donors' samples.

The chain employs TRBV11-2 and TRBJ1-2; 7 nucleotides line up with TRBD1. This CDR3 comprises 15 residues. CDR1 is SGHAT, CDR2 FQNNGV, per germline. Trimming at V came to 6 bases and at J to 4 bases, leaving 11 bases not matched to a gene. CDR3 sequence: CASRPTGAPTYGYTF. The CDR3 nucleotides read TGTGCCAGCAGGCCAACAGGGGCACCCACCTATGGCTACACCTTC.

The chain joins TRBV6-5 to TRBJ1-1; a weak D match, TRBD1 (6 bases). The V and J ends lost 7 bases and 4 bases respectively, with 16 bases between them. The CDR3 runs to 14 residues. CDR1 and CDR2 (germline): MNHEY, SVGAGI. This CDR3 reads CASIKPGDLTEAFF. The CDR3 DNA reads TGTGCCAGCATTAAACCAGGGGATCTCACTGAAGCTTTCTTT.

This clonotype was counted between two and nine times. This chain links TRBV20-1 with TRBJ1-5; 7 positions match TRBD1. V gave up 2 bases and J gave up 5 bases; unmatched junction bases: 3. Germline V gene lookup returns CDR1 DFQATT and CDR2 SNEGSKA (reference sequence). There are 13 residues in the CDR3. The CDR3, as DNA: TGCAGTGCTAGAAGACAGGGAGATCAGCCCCAGCATTTT. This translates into CSARRQGDQPQHF.

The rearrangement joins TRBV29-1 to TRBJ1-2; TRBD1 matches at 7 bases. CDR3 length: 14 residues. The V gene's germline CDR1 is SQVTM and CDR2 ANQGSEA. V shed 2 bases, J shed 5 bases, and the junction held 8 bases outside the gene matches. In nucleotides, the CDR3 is TGCAGCGTTGAACTGACGGGACAGAGTTATGGCTACACCTTC. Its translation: CSVELTGQSYGYTF.

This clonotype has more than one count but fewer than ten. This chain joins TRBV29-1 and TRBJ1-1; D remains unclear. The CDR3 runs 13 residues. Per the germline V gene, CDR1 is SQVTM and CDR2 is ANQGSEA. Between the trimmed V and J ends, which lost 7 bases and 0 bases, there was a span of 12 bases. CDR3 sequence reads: CSAGEFMNTEAFF. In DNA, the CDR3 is TGCAGCGCCGGTGAGTTCATGAACACTGAAGCTTTCTTT.

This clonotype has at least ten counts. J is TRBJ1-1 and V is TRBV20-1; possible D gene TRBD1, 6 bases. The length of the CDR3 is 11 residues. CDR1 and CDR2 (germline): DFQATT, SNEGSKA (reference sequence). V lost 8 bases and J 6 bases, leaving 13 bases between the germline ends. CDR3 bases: TGCAGTCCCGCGGGGGGGCCTGAAGCTTTCTTT. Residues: CSPAGGPEAFF.

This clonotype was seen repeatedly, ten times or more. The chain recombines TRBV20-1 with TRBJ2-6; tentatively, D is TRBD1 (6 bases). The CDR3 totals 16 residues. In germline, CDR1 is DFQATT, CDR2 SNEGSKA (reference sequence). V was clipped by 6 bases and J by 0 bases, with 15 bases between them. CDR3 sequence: CSAPDRRSSGANVLTF. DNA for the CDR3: TGCAGTGCCCCAGACAGGCGCAGCTCTGGGGCCAACGTCCTGACTTTC.

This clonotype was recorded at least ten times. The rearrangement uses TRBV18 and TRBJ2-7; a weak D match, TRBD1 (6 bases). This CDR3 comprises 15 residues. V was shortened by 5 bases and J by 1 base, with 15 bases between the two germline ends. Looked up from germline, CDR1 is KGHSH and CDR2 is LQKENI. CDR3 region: CASSTEVGGSYEQYF. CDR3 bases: TGTGCCAGCTCAACGGAGGTAGGGGGTTCCTACGAGCAGTACTTC. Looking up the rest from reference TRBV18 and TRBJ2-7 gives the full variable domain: NAGVMQNPRHLVRRRGQEARLRCSPMKGHSHVYWYRQLPEEGLKFMVYLQKENIIDESGMPKERFSAEFPKEGPSILRIQQVVRGDSAAYFCASSTEVGGSYEQYFGPGTRLTVT.

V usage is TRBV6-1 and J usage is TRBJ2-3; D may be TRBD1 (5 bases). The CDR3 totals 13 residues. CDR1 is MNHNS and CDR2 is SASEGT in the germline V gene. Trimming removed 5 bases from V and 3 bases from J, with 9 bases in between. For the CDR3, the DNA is TGTGCCAGCAGTCAGGGATGTACAGATACGCAGTATTTT. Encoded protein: CASSQGCTDTQYF.

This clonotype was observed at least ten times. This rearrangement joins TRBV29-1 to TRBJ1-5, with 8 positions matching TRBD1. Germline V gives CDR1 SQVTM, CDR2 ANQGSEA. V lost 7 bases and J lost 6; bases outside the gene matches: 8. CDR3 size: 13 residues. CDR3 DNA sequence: TGCAGCGCCTGGACAGGGAAGGGTCAGCCCCAGCATTTT. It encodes CSAWTGKGQPQHF.

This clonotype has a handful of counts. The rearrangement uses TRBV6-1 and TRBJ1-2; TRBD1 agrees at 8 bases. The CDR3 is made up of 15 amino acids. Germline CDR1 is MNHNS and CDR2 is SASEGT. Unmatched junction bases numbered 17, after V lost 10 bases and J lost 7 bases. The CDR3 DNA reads TGTGCCAACTCCCCAGCGGAACAGGGGGGTGCTGGCTACACCTTC. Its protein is CANSPAEQGGAGYTF.

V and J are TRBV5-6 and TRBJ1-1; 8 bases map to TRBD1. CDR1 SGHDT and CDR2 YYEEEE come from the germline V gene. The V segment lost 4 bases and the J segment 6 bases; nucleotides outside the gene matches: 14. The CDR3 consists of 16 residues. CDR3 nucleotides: TGTGCCAGCAGCGCAGAGCGGACAGGGAGGATCCCTGAAGCTTTCTTT. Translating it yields CASSAERTGRIPEAFF.

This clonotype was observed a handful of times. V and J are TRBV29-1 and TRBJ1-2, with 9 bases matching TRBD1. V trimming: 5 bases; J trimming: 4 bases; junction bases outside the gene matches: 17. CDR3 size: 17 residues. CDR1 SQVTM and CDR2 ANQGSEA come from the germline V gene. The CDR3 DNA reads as TGCAGCGTTAAATCCGGGACAGGGTCTGGCCTGAGCTATGGCTACACCTTC. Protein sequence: CSVKSGTGSGLSYGYTF.

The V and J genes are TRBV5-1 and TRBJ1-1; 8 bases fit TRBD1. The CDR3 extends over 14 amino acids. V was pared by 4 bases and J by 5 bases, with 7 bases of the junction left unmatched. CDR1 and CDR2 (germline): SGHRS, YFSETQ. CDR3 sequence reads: CASSITGGTTEAFF. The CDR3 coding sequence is TGCGCCAGCAGCATAACAGGGGGGACGACTGAAGCTTTCTTT. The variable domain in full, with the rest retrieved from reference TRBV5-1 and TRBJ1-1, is KAGVTQTPRYLIKTRGQQVTLSCSPISGHRSVSWYQQTPGQGLQFLFEYFSETQRNKGNFPGRFSGRQFSNSRSEMNVSTLELGDSALYLCASSITGGTTEAFFGQGTRLTVV.

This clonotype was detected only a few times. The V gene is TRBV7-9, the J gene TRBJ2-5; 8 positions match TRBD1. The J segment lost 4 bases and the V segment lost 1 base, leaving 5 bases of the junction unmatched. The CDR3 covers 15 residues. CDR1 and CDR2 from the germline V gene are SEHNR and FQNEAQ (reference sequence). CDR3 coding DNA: TGTGCCAGCAGCTTAGAAGGGACAGGTGGAGAGACCCAGTACTTC. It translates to CASSLEGTGGETQYF.

This CDR3 reads CAISATYNEQFF. The CDR3, as DNA: TGTGCCATCAGTGCGACCTACAATGAGCAGTTCTTC. The V call is TRBV10-3, the J call TRBJ2-1, with no clear D. The CDR3 contains 12 residues. Germline V CDR1 and CDR2: ENHRY, SYGVKD. V lost 4 bases to trimming and J lost 2 bases, with 3 bases between them.

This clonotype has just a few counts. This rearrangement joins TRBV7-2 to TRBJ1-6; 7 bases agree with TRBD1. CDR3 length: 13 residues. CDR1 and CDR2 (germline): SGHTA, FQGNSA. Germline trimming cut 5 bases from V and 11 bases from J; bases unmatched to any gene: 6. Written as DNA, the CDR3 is TGTGCCAGCAGCGGGCGACAGGGCACACCCCTCCACTTT. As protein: CASSGRQGTPLHF.

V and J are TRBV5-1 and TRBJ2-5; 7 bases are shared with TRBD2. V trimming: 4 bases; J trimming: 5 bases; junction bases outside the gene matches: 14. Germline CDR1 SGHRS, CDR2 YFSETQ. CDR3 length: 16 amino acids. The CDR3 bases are TGCGCCAGCAGCACAATAGGGCCAGCGGGGATGGAGACCCAGTACTTC. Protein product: CASSTIGPAGMETQYF.

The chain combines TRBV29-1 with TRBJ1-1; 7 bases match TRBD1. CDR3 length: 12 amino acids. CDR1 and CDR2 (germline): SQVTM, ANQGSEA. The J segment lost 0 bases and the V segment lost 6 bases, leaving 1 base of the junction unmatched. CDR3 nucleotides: TGCAGCGTAGGGACAGTGAACACTGAAGCTTTCTTT. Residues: CSVGTVNTEAFF. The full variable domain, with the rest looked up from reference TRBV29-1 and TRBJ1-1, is SAVISQKPSRDICQRGTSLTIQCQVDSQVTMMFWYRQQPGQSLTLIATANQGSEATYESGFVIDKFPISRPNLTFSTLTVSNMSPEDSSIYLCSVGTVNTEAFFGQGTRLTVV.

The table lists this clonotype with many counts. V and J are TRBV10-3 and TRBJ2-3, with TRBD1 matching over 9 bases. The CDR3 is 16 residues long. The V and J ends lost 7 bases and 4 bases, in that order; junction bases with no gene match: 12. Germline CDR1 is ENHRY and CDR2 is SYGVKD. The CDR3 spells CAITPTGGPVPDTQYF. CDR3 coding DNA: TGTGCCATCACCCCAACAGGGGGCCCCGTTCCAGATACGCAGTATTTT.

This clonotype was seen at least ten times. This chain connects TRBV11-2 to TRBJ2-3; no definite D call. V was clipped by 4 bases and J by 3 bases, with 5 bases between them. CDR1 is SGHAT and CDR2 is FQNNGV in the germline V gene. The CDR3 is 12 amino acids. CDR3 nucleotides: TGTGCCAGCAGCTCTGCAACAGATACGCAGTATTTT. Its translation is CASSSATDTQYF.

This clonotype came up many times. CDR3 sequence: CASSFGESRTGELFF. As DNA, the CDR3 is TGCGCCAGCAGCTTCGGCGAGAGTCGGACCGGGGAGCTGTTTTTT. The J gene is TRBJ2-2, the V gene TRBV5-1; unclear D gene. V lost 2 bases to trimming and J lost 5 bases, with 13 bases between them. The length of the CDR3 is 15 residues. Germline V CDR1 and CDR2: SGHRS, YFSETQ.

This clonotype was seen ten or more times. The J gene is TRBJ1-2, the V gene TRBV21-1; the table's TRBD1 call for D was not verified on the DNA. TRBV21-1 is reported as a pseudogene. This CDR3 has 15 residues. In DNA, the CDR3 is TGTGCCAGCAGCGGAAGGACAGGGCCTCTCTATGGCTACACCTTC. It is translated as CASSGRTGPLYGYTF.